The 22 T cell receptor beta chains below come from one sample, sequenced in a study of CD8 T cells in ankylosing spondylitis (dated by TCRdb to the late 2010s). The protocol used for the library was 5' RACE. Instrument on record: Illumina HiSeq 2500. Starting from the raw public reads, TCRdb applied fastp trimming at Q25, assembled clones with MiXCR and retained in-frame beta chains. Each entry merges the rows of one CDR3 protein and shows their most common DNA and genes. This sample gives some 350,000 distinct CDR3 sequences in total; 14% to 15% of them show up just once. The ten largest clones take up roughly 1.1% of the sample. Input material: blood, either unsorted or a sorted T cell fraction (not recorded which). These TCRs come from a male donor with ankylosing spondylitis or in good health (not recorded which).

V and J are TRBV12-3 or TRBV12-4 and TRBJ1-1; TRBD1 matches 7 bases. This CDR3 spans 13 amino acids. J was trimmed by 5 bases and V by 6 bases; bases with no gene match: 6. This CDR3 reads CASRTGQGTEAFF. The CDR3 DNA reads TGTGCCAGCAGGACAGGGCAGGGAACTGAAGCTTTCTTT.

The CDR3 DNA follows: TGCGCCAGCAGCTTGGTCAGCGGGGGGGCTACAGATACGCAGTATTTT. Translated, it gives CASSLVSGGATDTQYF. This chain connects TRBV5-1 to TRBJ2-3; 10 nucleotides agree with TRBD2. The CDR3 has 16 residues. Germline loops: CDR1 SGHRS, CDR2 YFSETQ. The junction had 4 bases not matched to a gene; V was cut back by 0 bases and J by 3 bases.

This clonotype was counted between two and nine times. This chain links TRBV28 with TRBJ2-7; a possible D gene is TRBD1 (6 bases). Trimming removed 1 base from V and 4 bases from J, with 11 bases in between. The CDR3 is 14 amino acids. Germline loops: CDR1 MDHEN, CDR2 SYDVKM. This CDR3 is CASSLSGVGYEQYF. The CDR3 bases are TGTGCCAGCAGTTTATCAGGGGTAGGGTACGAGCAGTACTTC.

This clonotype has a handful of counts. For the CDR3, the DNA is TGCAGTGCCCAGGGACAGGTTTACAATGAGCAGTTCTTC. Translating gives CSAQGQVYNEQFF. This chain joins TRBV20-1 and TRBJ2-1, with 8 bases that match TRBD1. The CDR3 runs 13 residues. Germline V CDR1 and CDR2: DFQATT, SNEGSKA (reference sequence). The trim removed 6 bases at V and 4 bases at J, leaving 5 bases unmatched.

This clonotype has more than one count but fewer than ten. The CDR3 DNA follows: TGTGCCAGCCGCCTTCGTCCAGGGCCCTACGAGCAGTACTTC. Residues: CASRLRPGPYEQYF. The V call is TRBV12-3 or TRBV12-4, the J call TRBJ2-7, with D maybe TRBD1 (5 bases). CDR3 length equals 14 residues. V lost 8 bases to trimming and J lost 2 bases, with 16 bases between them.

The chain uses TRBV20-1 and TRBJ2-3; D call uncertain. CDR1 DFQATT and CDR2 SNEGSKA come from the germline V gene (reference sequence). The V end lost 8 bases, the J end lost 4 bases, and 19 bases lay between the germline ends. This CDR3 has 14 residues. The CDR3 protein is CSTSDLKSADTQYF. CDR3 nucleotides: TGCAGTACCTCGGATCTTAAGTCCGCAGATACGCAGTATTTT.

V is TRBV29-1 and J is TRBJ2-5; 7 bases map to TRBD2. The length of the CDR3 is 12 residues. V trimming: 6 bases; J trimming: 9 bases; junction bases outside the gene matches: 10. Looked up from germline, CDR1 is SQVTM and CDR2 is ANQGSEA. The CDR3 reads CSVAMGGGAQYF. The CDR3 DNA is TGCAGCGTCGCGATGGGGGGGGGAGCCCAGTACTTC.

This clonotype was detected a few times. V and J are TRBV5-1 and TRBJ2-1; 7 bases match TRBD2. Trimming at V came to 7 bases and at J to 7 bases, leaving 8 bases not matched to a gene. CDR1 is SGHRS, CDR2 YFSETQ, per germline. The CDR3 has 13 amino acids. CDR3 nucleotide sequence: TGCGCCAGCGACTCCACCGGGGGGAATGAGCAGTTCTTC. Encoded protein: CASDSTGGNEQFF.

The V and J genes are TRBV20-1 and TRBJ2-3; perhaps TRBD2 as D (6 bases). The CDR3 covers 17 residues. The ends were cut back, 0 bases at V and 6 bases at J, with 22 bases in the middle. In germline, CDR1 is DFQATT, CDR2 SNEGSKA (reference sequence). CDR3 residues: CSARDLRAGPASDTQYF. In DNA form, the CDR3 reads TGCAGTGCTAGAGATTTGCGGGCGGGGCCTGCTTCTGATACGCAGTATTTT.

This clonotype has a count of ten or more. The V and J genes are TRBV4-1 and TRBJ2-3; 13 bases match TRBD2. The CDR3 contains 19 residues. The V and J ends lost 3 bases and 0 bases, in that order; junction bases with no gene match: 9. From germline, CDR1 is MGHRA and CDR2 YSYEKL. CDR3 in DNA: TGCGCCAGCAGCCACCGGGGACTAGCGGGACCTGTTAGCACAGATACGCAGTATTTT. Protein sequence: CASSHRGLAGPVSTDTQYF.

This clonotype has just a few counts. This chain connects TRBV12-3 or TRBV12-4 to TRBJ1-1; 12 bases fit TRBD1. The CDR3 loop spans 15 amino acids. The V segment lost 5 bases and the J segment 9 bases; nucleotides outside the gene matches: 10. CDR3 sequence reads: CASSPGGQGAEKAFF. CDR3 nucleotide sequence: TGTGCCAGCAGTCCAGGGGGACAGGGGGCGGAGAAAGCTTTCTTT.

In DNA, the CDR3 is TGTGCCAGCAGCAGGGAGCAGGGGAGGTGGGAGACCCAGTACTTC. Its translation: CASSREQGRWETQYF. The rearrangement joins TRBV2 to TRBJ2-5; D possibly uses TRBD1 or TRBD2 (6 bases each). Germline V CDR1 and CDR2: SNHLY, FYNNEI. The CDR3 runs 15 residues. The germline V and J ends were trimmed by 6 bases and 5 bases, with 19 bases remaining between them.

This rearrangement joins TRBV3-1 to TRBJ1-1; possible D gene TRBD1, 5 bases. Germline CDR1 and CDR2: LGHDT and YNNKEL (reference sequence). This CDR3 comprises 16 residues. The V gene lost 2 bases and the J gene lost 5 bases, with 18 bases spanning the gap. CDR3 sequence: CASSQRGLGRGTEAFF. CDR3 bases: TGTGCCAGCAGCCAACGAGGGTTGGGACGGGGGACTGAAGCTTTCTTT.

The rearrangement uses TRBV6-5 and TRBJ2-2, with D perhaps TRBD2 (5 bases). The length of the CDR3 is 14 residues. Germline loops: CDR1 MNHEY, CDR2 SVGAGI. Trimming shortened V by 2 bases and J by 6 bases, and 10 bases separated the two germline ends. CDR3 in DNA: TGTGCCAGCAGTTACGGGAGAGGCTCCGGGGAGCTGTTTTTT. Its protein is CASSYGRGSGELFF.

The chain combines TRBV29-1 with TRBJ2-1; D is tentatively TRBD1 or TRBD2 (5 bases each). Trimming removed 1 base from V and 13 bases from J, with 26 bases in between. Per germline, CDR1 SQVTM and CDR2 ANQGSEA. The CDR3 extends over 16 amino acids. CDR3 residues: CSVEGRSRDPNSAQFF. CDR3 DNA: TGCAGCGTTGAAGGGAGGAGCCGGGACCCGAATAGTGCCCAGTTCTTC.

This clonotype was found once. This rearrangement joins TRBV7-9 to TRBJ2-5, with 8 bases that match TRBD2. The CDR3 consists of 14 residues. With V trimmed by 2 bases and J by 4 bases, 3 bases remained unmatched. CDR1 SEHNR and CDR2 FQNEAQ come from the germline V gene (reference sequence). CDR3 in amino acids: CASSLPTSGETQYF. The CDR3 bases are TGTGCCAGCAGCTTACCAACTAGCGGAGAGACCCAGTACTTC.

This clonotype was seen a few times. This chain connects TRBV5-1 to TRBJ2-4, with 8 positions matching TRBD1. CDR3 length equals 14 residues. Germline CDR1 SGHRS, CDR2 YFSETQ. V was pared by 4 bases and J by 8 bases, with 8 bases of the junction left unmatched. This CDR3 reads CASSPRQGWDIQYF. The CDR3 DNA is TGCGCCAGCAGCCCAAGACAGGGGTGGGACATTCAGTACTTC.

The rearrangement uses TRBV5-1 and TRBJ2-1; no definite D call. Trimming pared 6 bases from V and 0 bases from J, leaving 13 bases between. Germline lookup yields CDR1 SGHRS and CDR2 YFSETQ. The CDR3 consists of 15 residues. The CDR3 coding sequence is TGCGCCAGCAAGGAATCTCCTAGCTCCTACAATGAGCAGTTCTTC. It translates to CASKESPSSYNEQFF.

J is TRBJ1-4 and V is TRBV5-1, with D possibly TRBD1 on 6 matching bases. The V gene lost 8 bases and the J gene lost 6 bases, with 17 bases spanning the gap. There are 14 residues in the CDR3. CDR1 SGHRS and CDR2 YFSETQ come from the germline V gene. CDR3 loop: CASRPGGADEKLFF. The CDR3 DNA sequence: TGCGCCAGTCGACCGGGGGGCGCAGATGAAAAACTGTTTTTT.

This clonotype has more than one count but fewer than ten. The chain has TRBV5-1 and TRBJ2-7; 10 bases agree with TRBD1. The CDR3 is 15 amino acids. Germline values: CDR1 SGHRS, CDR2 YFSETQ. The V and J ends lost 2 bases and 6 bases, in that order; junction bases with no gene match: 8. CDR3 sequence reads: CASSFGTGDRSEQYF. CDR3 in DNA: TGCGCCAGCAGCTTTGGGACAGGGGATAGGAGCGAGCAGTACTTC.

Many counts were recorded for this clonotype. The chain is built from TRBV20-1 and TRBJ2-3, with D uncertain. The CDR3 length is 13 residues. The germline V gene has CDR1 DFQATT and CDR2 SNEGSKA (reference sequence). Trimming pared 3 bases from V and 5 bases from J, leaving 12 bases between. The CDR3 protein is CSASSGPGDTQYF. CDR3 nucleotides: TGCAGTGCTAGTAGTGGGCCTGGAGATACGCAGTATTTT.

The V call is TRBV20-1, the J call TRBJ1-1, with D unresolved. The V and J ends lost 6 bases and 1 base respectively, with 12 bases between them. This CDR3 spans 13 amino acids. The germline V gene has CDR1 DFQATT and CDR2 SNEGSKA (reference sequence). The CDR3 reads CSAKSGGNTEAFF. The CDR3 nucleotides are TGCAGTGCAAAAAGTGGAGGGAACACTGAAGCTTTCTTT.